This T cell receptor beta chain is from a study of T-cell reconstitution after alpha-beta-depleted transplantation in children. Whole-study findings and limits: After transplant, at about two months, alpha-beta T cells were reportedly derived from several hundred expanded graft clones. After transplant, high TCRbeta diversity at day 60 in some patients arose from surviving recipient T cells and thymic progenitors. Hyperexpanded clones declined; after one year, newly produced T cells mostly supplied diversity.

The CDR3 spans 13 residues. CDR1 and CDR2 from the germline V gene are MNHEY and SMNVEV (reference sequence). Trimming took off 3 bases at V and 0 bases at J, with 5 bases between the two ends. This clonotype was seen many times. Its antigen is undetermined. Unique molecular identifiers were used to barcode this TCRbeta library. TCRdb re-analysed the PCR reads in MiXCR, keeping a single row per CDR3 protein. The sample shows roughly 120,000 distinct CDR3 sequences, 23% of them seen only once. The chain carries TRBV27 and TRBJ1-2; D unclear. This receptor was obtained from a male patient between 2 and 10 years old who had a stem cell transplant for chronic granulomatous disease, so the T cells may come from the graft donor. The sequenced sample was PBMCs, mostly from graft donor cells, obtained 180 days after TCRalphabeta/CD19-depleted stem cell transplant. Written as DNA, the CDR3 is TGTGCCAGCAGTTTCGCAGCTAACTATGGCTACACCTTC. This gives the protein CASSFAANYGYTF.